The clone carrying this TCR beta chain has only a few counts. Its antigen is undetermined. From the 5' RACE reads, TCRdb called clonotypes with MiXCR, one entry per CDR3 protein. This table has approximately 250,000 distinct CDR3 sequences, roughly 14% appearing once. This record comes from a study of T-cell memory formation after mild COVID-19. Regarding the study as a whole: Some clones that responded were present in memory (sampled pre-infection), which suggests cross-reactive memory joined.

Trimming at V came to 6 bases and at J to 3 bases, leaving 13 bases not matched to a gene. The length of the CDR3 is 16 residues. Germline-derived CDR1 and CDR2 are KGHSH and LQKENI. Sequenced material: PBMCs or a T cell subset sorted from them (not recorded which). This TCR was recovered from an adult woman who had mild COVID-19 (a few samples of this study predate the infection). Cell type and time point are not known. The chain recombines TRBV18 with TRBJ2-7; 8 bases fit TRBD1. CDR3 bases: TGTGCCAGCTCCAAGTTGCAGGGGGCGTATAGCTACGAGCAGTACTTC. Translation: CASSKLQGAYSYEQYF.